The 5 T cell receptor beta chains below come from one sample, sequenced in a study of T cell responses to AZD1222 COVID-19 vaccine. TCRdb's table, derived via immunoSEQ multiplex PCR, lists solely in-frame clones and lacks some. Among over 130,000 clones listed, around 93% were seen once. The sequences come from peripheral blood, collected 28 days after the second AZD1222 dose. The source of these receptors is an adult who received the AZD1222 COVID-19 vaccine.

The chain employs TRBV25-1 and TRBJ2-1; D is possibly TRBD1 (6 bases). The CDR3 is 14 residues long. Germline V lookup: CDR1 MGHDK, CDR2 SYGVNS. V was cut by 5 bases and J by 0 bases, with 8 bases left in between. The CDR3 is CASSQGSSYNEQFF. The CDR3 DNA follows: TGTGCCAGCAGTCAGGGGAGCTCCTACAATGAGCAGTTCTTC.

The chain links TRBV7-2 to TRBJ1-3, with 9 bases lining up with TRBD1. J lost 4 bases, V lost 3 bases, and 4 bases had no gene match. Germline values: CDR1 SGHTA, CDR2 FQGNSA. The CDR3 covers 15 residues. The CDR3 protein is CASSFNRGPGNTIYF. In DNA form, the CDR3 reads TGTGCCAGCAGCTTTAACAGGGGGCCCGGAAACACCATATATTTT.

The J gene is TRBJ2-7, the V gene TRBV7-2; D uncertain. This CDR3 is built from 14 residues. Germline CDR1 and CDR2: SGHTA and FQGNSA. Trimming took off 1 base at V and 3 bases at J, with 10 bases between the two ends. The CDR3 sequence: CASSLGAEDYEQYF. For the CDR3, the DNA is TGTGCCAGCAGCTTAGGGGCGGAAGACTACGAGCAGTACTTC.

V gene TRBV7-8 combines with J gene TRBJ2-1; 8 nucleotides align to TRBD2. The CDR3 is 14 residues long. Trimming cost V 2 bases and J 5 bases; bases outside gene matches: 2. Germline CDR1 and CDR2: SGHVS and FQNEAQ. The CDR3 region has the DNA TGTGCCAGCAGCTTAACTAGCGGTGACAATGAGCAGTTCTTC. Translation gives CASSLTSGDNEQFF.

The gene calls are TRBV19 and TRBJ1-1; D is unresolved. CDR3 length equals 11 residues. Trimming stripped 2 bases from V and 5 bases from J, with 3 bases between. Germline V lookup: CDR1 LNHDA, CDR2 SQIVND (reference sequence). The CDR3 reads CASSITTEAFF. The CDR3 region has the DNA TGTGCCAGTAGTATAACAACTGAAGCTTTCTTT.